Each of the 15 T cell receptor beta chains below was sequenced from the same sample in a study of blood T cell repertoires in COVID-19. Assay: immunoSEQ multiplex PCR; the TCRdb copy retains only in-frame clones and omits some. The sample includes more than 100,000 clones, 85% to 90% of them seen just once. The sequencing sample was made of peripheral blood. These receptor sequences come from an older man with active COVID-19.

This chain uses TRBV5-8 with TRBJ2-5; 8 bases map to TRBD1. V lost 5 bases to trimming and J lost 5 bases; unmatched junction nucleotides: 8. The CDR3 totals 14 residues. Looked up from germline, CDR1 is SGHTS and CDR2 is YDEGEE. The DNA for the CDR3 is TGTGCCAGCAGGCCTGCAGGGGGCGCGGAGACCCAGTACTTC. Encoded protein: CASRPAGGAETQYF.

The rearrangement uses TRBV24-1 and TRBJ2-3; 11 nucleotides match TRBD2. Germline values: CDR1 KGHDR, CDR2 SFDVKD. Trimming removed 4 bases from V and 1 base from J; junction bases left unmatched: 3. There are 16 residues in the CDR3. CDR3 sequence (DNA): TGTGCCACCAGTGAGTTGACTAGCGGGGGCACAGATACGCAGTATTTT. This sequence encodes CATSELTSGGTDTQYF.

V is TRBV14 and J is TRBJ1-2; 7 bases match TRBD1. After removal of 6 bases from V and 6 bases from J, the junction contained 10 bases not matched to a gene. This CDR3 contains 14 residues. Germline V gene lookup returns CDR1 SGHDN and CDR2 FVKESK. In DNA, the CDR3 is TGTGCCAGCAGGGTAACAGGGGATCCAGATGGCTACACCTTC. Its protein product is CASRVTGDPDGYTF.

The chain links TRBV5-1 to TRBJ2-3, with TRBD2 as a possible D gene (5 bases). The germline CDR1 and CDR2 sequences are SGHRS and YFSETQ. Deletions cut 2 bases from V and 0 bases from J, with 19 bases between. CDR3 length: 18 residues. CDR3 DNA: TGCGCCAGCAGCTTCGGGCCAGCGGACGCTACTAGCACAGATACGCAGTATTTT. This translates into CASSFGPADATSTDTQYF.

The V gene is TRBV12-3 or TRBV12-4, the J gene TRBJ2-7, with a possible D match to TRBD2 (5 bases). The CDR3 runs 12 residues. The ends were cut back, 5 bases at V and 3 bases at J, with 8 bases in the middle. As DNA, the CDR3 is TGTGCCAGCAGTCTGGAGGTCTACGAGCAGTACTTC. It codes for CASSLEVYEQYF.

This clone appeared once. The rearrangement links TRBV5-3 to TRBJ1-5, with D tentatively TRBD1 (5 bases). TRBV5-3 is designated an ORF whose function remains uncertain. V lost 0 bases to trimming and J lost 7 bases, with 17 bases between them. The CDR3 runs 16 residues. The CDR3 bases are TGTGCCAGAAGCTTGGAAATCAGGGCAAGGAAGCAGCCCCAGCATTTT. Translating it yields CARSLEIRARKQPQHF.

The J gene is TRBJ1-1, the V gene TRBV4-1; no definite D call. V lost 2 bases and J lost 1, with 11 bases in between. Germline CDR1 and CDR2: MGHRA and YSYEKL. This CDR3 is built from 15 residues. The CDR3 reads CASSQPTGRNTEAFF. In nucleotides, the CDR3 is TGCGCCAGCAGCCAACCGACGGGAAGGAACACTGAAGCTTTCTTT.

This clone was detected only a few times. V usage is TRBV7-2 and J usage is TRBJ2-1, with 7 bases fitting TRBD2. The J segment lost 2 bases and the V segment lost 5 bases, leaving 9 bases of the junction unmatched. Germline lookup yields CDR1 SGHTA and CDR2 FQGNSA. The CDR3 is 16 residues long. The CDR3 spells CASSTTSSGPYNEQFF. CDR3 DNA: TGTGCCAGCAGCACCACTTCTAGCGGCCCCTACAATGAGCAGTTCTTC.

The V gene is TRBV24-1, the J gene TRBJ2-3; 13 bases are shared with TRBD2. Trimming at V came to 12 bases and at J to 4 bases, leaving 6 bases not matched to a gene. Germline values: CDR1 KGHDR, CDR2 SFDVKD. This CDR3 spans 14 amino acids. The CDR3 loop is CAERTSGSADTQYF. As DNA, the CDR3 is TGTGCCGAAAGGACTAGCGGGAGCGCAGATACGCAGTATTTT.

The CDR3 here is CASSRTGHTGELFF. CDR3 in DNA: TGTGCCAGCAGCCGGACAGGGCATACCGGGGAGCTGTTTTTT. The chain uses TRBV6-5 and TRBJ2-2; the match to TRBD1 covers 8 bases. In germline, CDR1 is MNHEY, CDR2 SVGAGI. The CDR3 covers 14 residues. V lost 6 bases and J lost 5; bases outside the gene matches: 5.

The chain combines TRBV29-1 with TRBJ2-5; possibly TRBD2 for D (6 bases). CDR3 length equals 12 residues. V was trimmed by 8 bases and J by 2 bases, leaving 12 bases between them. Germline V gene sequence: CDR1 SQVTM, CDR2 ANQGSEA. This CDR3 is CSSPGEQETQYF. In nucleotides, the CDR3 is TGCAGCTCCCCGGGGGAGCAAGAGACCCAGTACTTC.

V gene TRBV28 combines with J gene TRBJ1-1; the D gene is possibly TRBD1 (6 bases). The CDR3 is 14 residues long. V dropped 10 bases and J dropped 5 bases, with 20 bases sitting between them. The germline V gene has CDR1 MDHEN and CDR2 SYDVKM. This CDR3 is CATEPSGGRTEAFF. The DNA of the CDR3 is TGTGCCACCGAGCCCTCGGGGGGCCGAACTGAAGCTTTCTTT.

This chain's CDR3 is CASSPGTVKAETQYF. The CDR3 DNA is TGCGCCAGCAGCCCTGGGACAGTGAAGGCAGAGACCCAGTACTTC. The gene calls are TRBV5-1 and TRBJ2-5, with 7 bases identical to TRBD1. Per germline, CDR1 SGHRS and CDR2 YFSETQ. V was pared by 4 bases and J by 4 bases, with 10 bases of the junction left unmatched. The CDR3 runs to 15 residues.

CDR3 in amino acids: CASSSGQSNYGYTF. For the CDR3, the DNA is TGTGCCAGCAGCTCGGGACAGTCTAACTATGGCTACACCTTC. The J gene is TRBJ1-2, the V gene TRBV7-2, with 7 bases fitting TRBD1. Germline V lookup: CDR1 SGHTA, CDR2 FQGNSA. V shed 4 bases and J 0 bases; nucleotides not matched to a gene: 2. This CDR3 is 14 amino acids long.

The DNA of the CDR3 is TGCGCCAGCAGCCAAGTCCCTAACCTCAGGGAGGATTCACCCCTCCACTTT. Translated: CASSQVPNLREDSPLHF. The chain combines TRBV4-3 with TRBJ1-6, with a weak D call TRBD1 (5 bases). Germline V gene sequence: CDR1 LGHNA, CDR2 YSLEER. Deletions cut 1 base from V and 8 bases from J, with 18 bases between. The CDR3 consists of 17 residues.